This T cell receptor beta chain was captured in a study of blood T cells in healthy people across ages (dated by TCRdb to the mid-2010s). General notes on the study: In model experiments, template switching captured roughly one uniquely barcoded TCR beta cDNA molecule for every two T cells. The donors were split into four age groups: young (average 16 years), middle-aged (about 40), aged (62) and long-lived (under 85). To avoid experimental bias, donors of different ages were spread randomly across the sequencing lanes. To track age-related changes in TCR beta repertoire diversity, the study relied on deep sequencing normalized with unique cDNA molecular identifiers. Two additional independent replicas of 1 million unique cDNA reads from the same blood draw were analyzed for two donors (one aged 18 to 30 and one aged 80 or older).

A note on this clonotype: Its antigen target is currently unknown. The input lacks base qualities; no much larger clone sits a single base away.

Results the study describes overall, beyond this receptor: Observed TCR beta diversity per million T cells fell roughly linearly with age, and a significant reduction was already apparent by age roughly 41. Since profiling was done on bulk unsorted PBMCs, naive and antigen-experienced compartments could not be conclusively compared. Compared with the aged group, the long-lived group had more naive CD4+ T cells, fewer expanded clones and increased TCR diversity, a pattern suggesting age selection. Estimates of total diversity based on one million sequenced T cells were regarded as lower bounds and as underestimates. Because the CMV infection status of the donors was unknown, age-related changes in expanded clonotypes may potentially have been confounded. There was a strong correlation between observed TCR beta diversity and the percentage of naive T cells measured by flow cytometry.

The roughly 39 donors, aged 6 to 90 years, were systemically healthy Caucasian individuals from Russia. Each donor gave 8.5 to 10 milliliters of peripheral blood, collected into EDTA-treated Vacutainer tubes. Ficoll-Paque density-gradient centrifugation was used to isolate PBMCs, with at least 6.5 million obtained per sample. Total RNA was extracted from PBMCs with Trizol reagent, with at least 5.5 micrograms obtained per sample. Naive CD45RAhigh/CD27high T cell percentages were measured by flow cytometry on a PBMC aliquot from every donor. The method behind the library was 5' RACE. This sample was sequenced with an Illumina HiSeq 2500. A second PCR of about 6 to 11 cycles was performed with a sample-barcoded 5' primer and a J-beta primer mix. A template-switch 5' adaptor carrying 12 random nucleotides introduced a unique molecular identifier onto each TCR beta cDNA molecule. At least 3 million CDR3-containing paired-end reads were obtained from each sample. First-strand cDNA synthesis was performed from all RNA using the Mint cDNA synthesis kit, with priming by a TRBC-specific oligonucleotide. After uracil-DNA glycosylase treatment, a first 18-cycle PCR used universal primers M1SS and BC2_uni_R on all cDNA. On the study's bioinformatics: Normalization of each sample was performed by random selection of 1 million high-quality reads, each carrying a distinct molecular identifier. Reads sharing molecular identifiers were discarded rather than binned into consensus sequences. MiTCR, set to a Q25 quality threshold and the strictest error-elimination algorithm, was used for CDR3 identification, clonotype clustering and error correction. A nonparametric unseen species model using Euler transformation provided a lower-bound estimate of total TCR beta diversity. TCRdb reprocessed the public reads (quality trimming at Q25 with fastp, clone calling with MiXCR) and kept in-frame beta chains. Rows are combined by CDR3 protein, so each entry shows the most common genes and DNA. These V and J calls are TCRdb output, not the study's own analysis. The sample records about a million distinct CDR3 sequences, under 50% of which are singletons. The top ten clones comprise 13% of the sample.

The CDR3 spans 16 residues, from the cysteine through the phenylalanine. The CDR3 DNA has 48 bases and is translated from base 1. CDR1 and CDR2, looked up from the germline V gene, are MNHEY and SVGEGT. At the junction V is shortened by 6 bases and J by 5 bases; bases outside the gene matches: 14. This chain joins TRBV6-2 or TRBV6-3 to TRBJ2-7, with 9 central nucleotides matching TRBD1. The sequence was obtained from a man aged 25-45 years in good health. The material sequenced was blood. The CDR3 amino acid sequence is: CASRYGGQGLEDEQYF. The bases read TGTGCCAGCAGATATGGAGGACAGGGGCTTGAGGACGAGCAGTACTTC.